This entry is about one TCR beta chain. Its specificity is not known. Germline V gene sequence: CDR1 MGHDK, CDR2 SYGVNS. This CDR3 contains 11 residues. V was clipped by 3 bases and J by 4 bases, with 1 base between them. These data originate in a study of T-cell memory formation after mild COVID-19. Study-wide results and caveats: Contracting CD4+ clones sat mainly in CM and EM; CD8+ in EMRA. Contracting clones, day 15 to 85, had balanced CD4/CD8, and later expanders favored CD4+. Some clones that responded were present in memory (sampled pre-infection), which suggests cross-reactive memory joined.

5'RACE primed from the constant segment yielded TCR alpha and TCR beta cDNA libraries bearing sample barcodes and UMIs. TCRdb reprocessed the 5' RACE reads via MiXCR and lists one record per CDR3 protein. The sample records 65,000 to 100,000 distinct CDR3 sequences, around 13% being singletons. Sequencing used PBMCs or a T cell subset sorted from them (not recorded which). The source is a man between 18 and 29 years old who had mild COVID-19 (a few samples of this study predate the infection). Cell type and time point are not known. This rearrangement joins TRBV25-1 to TRBJ1-5; no reliable D call. CDR3 coding DNA: TGTGCCAGCAGTGAGAATCAGCCCCAGCATTTT. Its protein product is CASSENQPQHF.